One and the same sample provided the 10 T cell receptor beta chains below, sequenced in a study of blood T cell repertoires in COVID-19. The data were produced by immunoSEQ multiplex PCR, yet TCRdb's version contains in-frame clones alone and is incomplete. The sample yields approximately 89,000 clones, about 80% seen once. The specimen sequenced was peripheral blood. These receptors originate from a woman of 80 years or more with acute or convalescent COVID-19.

The genes are TRBV5-4 and TRBJ2-2; 9 bases fit TRBD2. With 6 bases clipped from V and 3 bases from J, the junction kept 6 bases outside the gene matches. The CDR3 length is 15 residues. CDR1 SGHNT and CDR2 YYREEE come from the germline V gene (reference sequence). The CDR3 sequence: CASNLAGVDTGELFF. In DNA, the CDR3 is TGTGCCAGCAACTTAGCGGGGGTAGACACCGGGGAGCTGTTTTTT.

The chain is built from TRBV6-5 and TRBJ1-4; D is unresolved. V gave up 5 bases and J gave up 3 bases, with 10 bases separating them. Germline V gene data show CDR1 as MNHEY and CDR2 as SVGAGI. There are 14 residues in the CDR3. The CDR3 protein is CASSNRDSNEKLFF. As DNA, the CDR3 is TGTGCCAGCAGTAACCGGGATTCTAATGAAAAACTGTTTTTT.

The table lists this clone with a few counts. The chain links TRBV5-1 to TRBJ2-7; TRBD1 is a possible D gene (6 bases). Germline CDR1 SGHRS, CDR2 YFSETQ. Trimming took 0 bases from V and 6 from J, leaving 10 bases between them. The CDR3 length is 13 residues. As DNA, the CDR3 is TGCGCCAGCAGCTTGGACGACAGGTTCGAGCAGTACTTC. It is translated as CASSLDDRFEQYF.

The chain joins TRBV5-1 to TRBJ2-2, with 11 bases fitting TRBD2. The CDR3 is 15 amino acids. With V trimmed by 2 bases and J by 6 bases, 3 bases remained unmatched. The V gene's germline CDR1 is SGHRS and CDR2 YFSETQ. CDR3 protein: CASSFLAGGPGELFF. Here the CDR3 DNA reads TGCGCCAGCAGCTTCCTAGCGGGGGGTCCCGGGGAGCTGTTTTTT.

The V call is TRBV6-2 or TRBV6-3, the J call TRBJ1-5, with D possibly being TRBD1 (6 bases). The V gene's germline CDR1 is MNHEY and CDR2 SVGEGT. Between the trimmed V and J ends, which lost 4 bases and 2 bases, there was a span of 18 bases. This CDR3 region has 17 residues. The CDR3 DNA follows: TGTGCCAGCAGTTCCCTACCACAGGGTCTGGGCAATCAGCCCCAGCATTTT. It yields the protein CASSSLPQGLGNQPQHF.

The CDR3 DNA sequence: TGTGCCAGCTCAAGGGGGAGATCGAACACCGGGGAGCTGTTTTTT. It translates to CASSRGRSNTGELFF. The J gene is TRBJ2-2, the V gene TRBV27, with D perhaps matching TRBD1 (6 bases). The CDR3 spans 15 residues. Germline-derived CDR1 and CDR2 are MNHEY and SMNVEV (reference sequence). V lost 8 bases and J lost 0, with 13 bases in between.

This chain joins TRBV21-1 and TRBJ2-2; the table names TRBD2, a call not compared with the DNA. TRBV21-1 corresponds to a pseudogene. The CDR3 extends over 16 amino acids. CDR3 loop: CASSKDPGRGDGELFF. DNA of the CDR3: TGTGCCAGCAGCAAAGACCCCGGACGGGGAGACGGGGAGCTGTTTTTT.

The V and J genes are TRBV4-1 and TRBJ1-1, with D maybe TRBD1 (5 bases). The CDR3 sequence is 15 residues long. Germline V CDR1 and CDR2: MGHRA, YSYEKL. V was pared by 1 base and J by 4 bases, with 13 bases between. The CDR3 region is CASSQGPGWGTEAFF. CDR3 nucleotide sequence: TGCGCCAGCAGCCAAGGTCCAGGGTGGGGCACTGAAGCTTTCTTT.

V is TRBV6-5 and J is TRBJ2-4, with 7 bases fitting TRBD2. V was clipped by 5 bases and J by 0 bases; unmatched bases: 1. CDR1 and CDR2 from the germline V gene are MNHEY and SVGAGI. The CDR3 length is 14 residues. As DNA, the CDR3 is TGTGCCAGCAGTCAGCGGGGAGCCAAAAACATTCAGTACTTC. Amino acids: CASSQRGAKNIQYF.

The CDR3 nucleotides read TGCGCCAGCAGCCAAGAGGGGGGAGGACTAGCGGGATTCTACGAGCAGTACTTC. It yields the protein CASSQEGGGLAGFYEQYF. V is TRBV4-1 and J is TRBJ2-7, with 12 positions matching TRBD2. The CDR3 extends over 18 amino acids. Germline V gives CDR1 MGHRA, CDR2 YSYEKL. Unmatched junction bases numbered 9, after V lost 0 bases and J lost 3 bases.